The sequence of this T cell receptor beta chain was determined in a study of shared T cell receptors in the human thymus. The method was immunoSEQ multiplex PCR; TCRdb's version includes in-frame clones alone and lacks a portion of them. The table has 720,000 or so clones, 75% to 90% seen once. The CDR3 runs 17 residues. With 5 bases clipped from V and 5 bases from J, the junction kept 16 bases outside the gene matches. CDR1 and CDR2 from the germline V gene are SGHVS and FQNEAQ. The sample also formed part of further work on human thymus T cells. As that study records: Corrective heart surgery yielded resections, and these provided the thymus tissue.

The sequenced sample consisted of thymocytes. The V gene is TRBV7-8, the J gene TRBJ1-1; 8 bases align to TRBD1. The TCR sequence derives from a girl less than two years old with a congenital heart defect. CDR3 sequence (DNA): TGTGCCAGCAGCCATACTGGACAGGGAGGGTTTGAGACTGAAGCTTTCTTT. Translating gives CASSHTGQGGFETEAFF.